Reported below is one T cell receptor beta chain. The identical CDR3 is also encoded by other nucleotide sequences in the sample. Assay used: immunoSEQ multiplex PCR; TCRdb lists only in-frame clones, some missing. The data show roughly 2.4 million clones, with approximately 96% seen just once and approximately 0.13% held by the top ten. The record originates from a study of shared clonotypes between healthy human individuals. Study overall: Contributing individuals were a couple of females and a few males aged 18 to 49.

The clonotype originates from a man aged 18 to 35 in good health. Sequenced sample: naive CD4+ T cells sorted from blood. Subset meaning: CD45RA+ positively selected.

CDR3 bases: TGTGCCAGCAGTGAAATTAGAAACATTCAGTACTTC. This translates into CASSEIRNIQYF. The chain links TRBV2 to TRBJ2-4; D is undetermined. The CDR3 covers 12 residues. The V and J ends lost 2 bases and 6 bases respectively, with 5 bases between them. The germline gives CDR1 SNHLY, CDR2 FYNNEI.